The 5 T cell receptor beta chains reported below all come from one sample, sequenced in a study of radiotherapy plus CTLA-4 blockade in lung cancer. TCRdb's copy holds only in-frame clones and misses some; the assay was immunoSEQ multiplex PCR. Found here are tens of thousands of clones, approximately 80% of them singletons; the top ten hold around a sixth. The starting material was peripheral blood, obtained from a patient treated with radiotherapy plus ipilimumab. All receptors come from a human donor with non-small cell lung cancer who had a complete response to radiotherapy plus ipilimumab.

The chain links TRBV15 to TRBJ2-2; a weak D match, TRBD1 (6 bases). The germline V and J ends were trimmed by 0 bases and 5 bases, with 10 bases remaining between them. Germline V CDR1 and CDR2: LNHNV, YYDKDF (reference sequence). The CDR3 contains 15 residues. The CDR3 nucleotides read TGTGCCACCAGCAGAGATGGACAGAGAACCGGGGAGCTGTTTTTT. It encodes CATSRDGQRTGELFF. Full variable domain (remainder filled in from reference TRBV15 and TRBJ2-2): DAMVIQNPRYQVTQFGKPVTLSCSQTLNHNVMYWYQQKSSQAPKLLFHYYDKDFNNEADTPDNFQSRRPNTSFCFLDIRSPGLGDTAMYLCATSRDGQRTGELFFGEGSRLTVL.

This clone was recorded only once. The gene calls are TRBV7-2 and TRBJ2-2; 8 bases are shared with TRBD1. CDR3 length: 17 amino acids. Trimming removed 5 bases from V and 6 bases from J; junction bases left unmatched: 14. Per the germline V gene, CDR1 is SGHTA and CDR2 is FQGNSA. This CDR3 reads CASSRNPRTGSAGELFF. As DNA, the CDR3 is TGTGCCAGCAGCCGTAATCCCCGGACAGGGTCGGCCGGGGAGCTGTTTTTT.

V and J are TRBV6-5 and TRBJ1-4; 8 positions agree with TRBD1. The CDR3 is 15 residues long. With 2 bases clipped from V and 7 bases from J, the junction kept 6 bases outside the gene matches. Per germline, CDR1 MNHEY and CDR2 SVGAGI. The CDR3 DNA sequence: TGTGCCAGCAGTTACGCGACAGGGGAAAGTGAAAAACTGTTTTTT. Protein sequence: CASSYATGESEKLFF.

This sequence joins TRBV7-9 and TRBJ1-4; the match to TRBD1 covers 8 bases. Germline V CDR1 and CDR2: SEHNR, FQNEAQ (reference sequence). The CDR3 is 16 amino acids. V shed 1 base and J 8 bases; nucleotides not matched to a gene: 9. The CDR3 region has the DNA TGTGCCAGCAGCTTAGTAGCCGACAGGGGAGGAGAAAAACTGTTTTTT. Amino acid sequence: CASSLVADRGGEKLFF.

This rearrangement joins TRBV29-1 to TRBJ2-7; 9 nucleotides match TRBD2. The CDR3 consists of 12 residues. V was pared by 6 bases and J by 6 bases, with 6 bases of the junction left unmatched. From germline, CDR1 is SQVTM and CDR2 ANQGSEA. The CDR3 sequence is CSVVAGEGEQYV. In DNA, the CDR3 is TGCAGCGTCGTAGCGGGAGAAGGCGAGCAGTACGTC.